One sample yielded the 30 T cell receptor beta chains listed below, sequenced in a study of regulatory T cells in long-lasting Graves disease. Time point defined: persistent/refractory GD, antithyroid drugs over 5 years with positive TRAb. PBMC RNA served as the TCR library source. Arm-PCR of CDR3 regions and iRepertoire HTBI primers were the basis on which TCR beta libraries were built. TCRdb reanalysed the multiplex PCR reads using MiXCR and keeps one entry per CDR3 protein. The sample lists 430,000 or so distinct CDR3 sequences, around 20% seen once, with roughly an eighth in the top ten. This material consisted of peripheral blood mononuclear cells (PBMCs), taken when the disease was refractory, from a patient treated with antithyroid drugs. Receptors were obtained from a female donor with Graves disease.

This chain links TRBV4-1 with TRBJ2-5; D gene uncertain. The V and J ends lost 4 bases and 3 bases respectively, with 12 bases between them. The V gene's germline CDR1 is MGHRA and CDR2 YSYEKL. The CDR3 is 14 residues long. CDR3 sequence: CASSLTTGKETQYF. CDR3 DNA sequence: TGCGCCAGCAGCCTGACGACTGGGAAAGAGACCCAGTACTTC.

The rearrangement joins TRBV5-1 to TRBJ2-3; the D gene is possibly TRBD2 (5 bases). Germline V gene lookup returns CDR1 SGHRS and CDR2 YFSETQ. This CDR3 is built from 13 residues. The V end lost 5 bases, the J end lost 1 base, and 8 bases lay between the germline ends. The CDR3 is CASRRRGTDTQYF. CDR3 DNA sequence: TGCGCCAGCAGACGGCGGGGCACAGATACGCAGTATTTT. Supplemented by reference TRBV5-1 and TRBJ2-3, the full variable domain reads KAGVTQTPRYLIKTRGQQVTLSCSPISGHRSVSWYQQTPGQGLQFLFEYFSETQRNKGNFPGRFSGRQFSNSRSEMNVSTLELGDSALYLCASRRRGTDTQYFGPGTRLTVL.

CDR3 sequence reads: CASSFTNPSGTSYEQYF. CDR3 DNA: TGCGCCAGCAGCTTTACCAACCCCAGCGGGACTTCCTACGAGCAGTACTTC. The V call is TRBV5-1, the J call TRBJ2-7; TRBD2 agrees at 7 bases. This CDR3 spans 17 amino acids. V shed 2 bases and J 1 base; nucleotides not matched to a gene: 12. In germline, CDR1 is SGHRS, CDR2 YFSETQ.

The sample holds a few counts of this clonotype. CDR3 residues: CASSEARDRLLVSGNTIYF. Here the CDR3 DNA reads TGTGCCAGCAGTGAAGCTCGGGACAGGCTCCTTGTATCCGGAAACACCATATATTTT. This chain joins TRBV6-1 and TRBJ1-3, with TRBD1 matching 8 bases. This CDR3 is 19 amino acids long. Germline V CDR1 and CDR2: MNHNS, SASEGT. The V and J ends lost 0 bases and 4 bases, in that order; junction bases with no gene match: 14.

This clonotype was recorded at least ten times. V gene TRBV20-1 combines with J gene TRBJ1-2; no clear D gene. The CDR3 covers 12 residues. The germline gives CDR1 DFQATT, CDR2 SNEGSKA (reference sequence). Trimming took 3 bases from V and 2 from J, leaving 7 bases between them. The CDR3 spells CSASTQNYGYTF. Written as DNA, the CDR3 is TGCAGTGCTAGTACACAGAACTATGGCTACACCTTC.

At least ten counts were recorded for this clonotype. The chain uses TRBV12-3 or TRBV12-4 and TRBJ1-1; no firm D call. The ends were cut back, 3 bases at V and 2 bases at J, with 13 bases in the middle. This CDR3 is 15 amino acids long. The chain's CDR3 is CASSFNSGGNTEAFF. The CDR3 coding sequence is TGTGCCAGCAGTTTTAACAGCGGTGGTAACACTGAAGCTTTCTTT.

The chain employs TRBV5-1 and TRBJ2-1; TRBD2 matches at 9 bases. The CDR3 sequence is 15 residues long. CDR1 and CDR2 from the germline V gene are SGHRS and YFSETQ. Trimming took 7 bases from V and 4 from J; bases not matched to a gene: 9. The DNA of the CDR3 is TGCGCCAGCGGCCGGTCGCGGGAGGGTTACAATGAGCAGTTCTTC. Its translation is CASGRSREGYNEQFF.

This clonotype was seen more than once but under ten times. V usage is TRBV7-9 and J usage is TRBJ2-2; 7 positions agree with TRBD1. Per the germline V gene, CDR1 is SEHNR and CDR2 is FQNEAQ (reference sequence). The V gene end was trimmed by 0 bases and the J gene end by 4 bases; junction bases not matched to a gene: 11. The CDR3 extends over 18 amino acids. CDR3 nucleotides: TGTGCCAGCAGCTTAGCCTCCCTACAGGGGACCTTCACCGGGGAGCTGTTTTTT. It is translated as CASSLASLQGTFTGELFF.

This clonotype was observed at least ten times. V usage is TRBV27 and J usage is TRBJ2-7, with D possibly TRBD1 on 6 matching bases. This CDR3 has 14 amino acids. Trimming took 6 bases from V and 2 from J, leaving 14 bases between them. Per germline, CDR1 MNHEY and CDR2 SMNVEV (reference sequence). CDR3 protein: CASSLDRLTYEQYF. The DNA of the CDR3 is TGTGCCAGCAGCCTCGACAGGCTGACCTACGAGCAGTACTTC.

This clonotype was observed a few times. The chain links TRBV9 to TRBJ2-2, with 9 positions matching TRBD2. The germline gives CDR1 SGDLS, CDR2 YYNGEE. V shed 4 bases and J 5 bases; nucleotides not matched to a gene: 12. The CDR3 loop spans 17 amino acids. CDR3 amino acids: CASSQRVREGGTGELFF. The CDR3, as DNA: TGTGCCAGCAGCCAGAGGGTGCGGGAGGGAGGTACCGGGGAGCTGTTTTTT.

This clonotype was observed at least ten times. The V and J genes are TRBV7-9 and TRBJ2-5; 12 nucleotides match TRBD2. The CDR3 is 16 residues long. V dropped 1 base and J dropped 4; count of bases not matched to a gene: 4. CDR1 is SEHNR and CDR2 is FQNEAQ in the germline V gene (reference sequence). CDR3 sequence (DNA): TGTGCCAGCAGCTTAGTTACTAGCGGGAGGAGAGAGACCCAGTACTTC. Translating it yields CASSLVTSGRRETQYF.

At least ten counts were recorded for this clonotype. CDR3 sequence: CASSSQGVSSYEQYF. CDR3 nucleotides: TGTGCCAGCAGTTCCCAGGGGGTCAGCTCCTACGAGCAGTACTTC. The chain carries TRBV6-5 and TRBJ2-7; 7 bases are shared with TRBD1. Per germline, CDR1 MNHEY and CDR2 SVGAGI. CDR3 length: 15 residues. V lost 4 bases to trimming and J lost 0 bases; unmatched junction nucleotides: 6.

This clonotype was detected a few times. V is TRBV6-1 and J is TRBJ1-5; D possibly corresponds to TRBD1 (5 bases). Germline V gene lookup returns CDR1 MNHNS and CDR2 SASEGT. V dropped 7 bases and J dropped 0 bases, with 13 bases sitting between them. The CDR3 consists of 15 residues. CDR3 in DNA: TGTGCCAGCACACAGGCCCATTATAGCAATCAGCCCCAGCATTTT. It yields the protein CASTQAHYSNQPQHF.

This clonotype was counted many times. The V call is TRBV18, the J call TRBJ1-4; D ambiguous. Looked up from germline, CDR1 is KGHSH and CDR2 is LQKENI. Deletions cut 0 bases from V and 10 bases from J, with 12 bases between. The CDR3 contains 14 residues. The chain's CDR3 is CASSPPIQRGKLFF. CDR3 in DNA: TGTGCCAGCTCACCACCGATCCAGCGGGGAAAACTGTTTTTT.

Points on this clonotype: With a far larger clone one base away, a read error is the likely cause. The genes are TRBV6-2 or TRBV6-3 and TRBJ1-2; D is uncertain. CDR3 size: 15 residues. Germline CDR1 MNHEY, CDR2 SVGEGT. Trimming left V 10 bases short and J 4 bases short, with 22 bases between. The DNA for the CDR3 is TGTGCCAACAGACCCGGGGAGAGGACGGTCTATGGCTACACCTTC. It yields the protein CANRPGERTVYGYTF.

This chain links TRBV18 with TRBJ2-7; a weak D match, TRBD2 (6 bases). The CDR3 covers 12 residues. Germline V gene sequence: CDR1 KGHSH, CDR2 LQKENI. The V end was cut by 5 bases, the J end by 7 bases, with 12 bases between. CDR3 protein: CASSLYGGEQYF. The CDR3, as DNA: TGTGCCAGCTCATTATACGGAGGGGAGCAGTACTTC.

The rearrangement uses TRBV5-1 and TRBJ2-7; possible D gene TRBD2, 5 bases. The CDR3 is 14 residues long. Germline V gene sequence: CDR1 SGHRS, CDR2 YFSETQ. Trimming removed 0 bases at V and 4 bases at J, with 11 bases between. DNA of the CDR3: TGCGCCAGCAGCTTGGACTCTAGCTTGTACGAGCAGTACTTC. This sequence encodes CASSLDSSLYEQYF.

The gene calls are TRBV29-1 and TRBJ2-3, with 9 positions matching TRBD2. This CDR3 comprises 13 residues. Trimming removed 5 bases from V and 5 bases from J; junction bases left unmatched: 5. CDR1 SQVTM and CDR2 ANQGSEA come from the germline V gene. CDR3 DNA sequence: TGCAGCGTTTTAGCGGGAGTGGTAGATACGCAGTATTTT. This codes for CSVLAGVVDTQYF.

The rearrangement joins TRBV3-1 to TRBJ1-1, with a weak D call TRBD1 (5 bases). V shed 4 bases and J shed 0 bases, with 12 bases lying between them. Germline loops: CDR1 LGHDT, CDR2 YNNKEL (reference sequence). This CDR3 comprises 15 residues. This CDR3 is CASSPAGIMNTEAFF. In DNA form, the CDR3 reads TGTGCCAGCAGCCCAGCAGGGATAATGAACACTGAAGCTTTCTTT.

On this clonotype itself: Possible read error: a much larger clone is one base away. The chain couples TRBV7-8 to TRBJ2-4, with D maybe TRBD1 (5 bases). Near its end, the DNA agrees better with TRBJ1-2, so the J call may be wrong. Germline V gene data show CDR1 as SGHVS and CDR2 as FQNEAQ. The CDR3 is 14 residues long. The CDR3 DNA is TGTGCCGGCAGCCCCCTGACAGAGTACTATGGCTACACCTTC. Encoded protein: CAGSPLTEYYGYTF.

Many counts were recorded for this clonotype. V usage is TRBV15 and J usage is TRBJ2-6; D uncertain. This CDR3 spans 17 amino acids. Trimming took 3 bases from V and 0 from J, leaving 12 bases between them. CDR1 and CDR2 from the germline V gene are LNHNV and YYDKDF (reference sequence). CDR3 sequence: CATSRETPFSGANVLTF. The CDR3 coding sequence is TGTGCCACCAGCAGGGAGACACCTTTCTCTGGGGCCAACGTCCTGACTTTC.

J is TRBJ2-7 and V is TRBV27; TRBD1 agrees at 9 bases. The V segment lost 6 bases and the J segment 7 bases; nucleotides outside the gene matches: 10. The CDR3 length is 14 residues. CDR1 is MNHEY and CDR2 is SMNVEV in the germline V gene (reference sequence). This CDR3 reads CASSRGTGTGEQYF. The CDR3 DNA reads as TGTGCCAGCAGCCGGGGGACAGGGACGGGGGAGCAGTACTTC.

The rearrangement uses TRBV5-4 and TRBJ2-6; a possible D gene is TRBD1 (5 bases). CDR1 is SGHNT, CDR2 YYREEE, per germline (reference sequence). This CDR3 is built from 12 residues. V was clipped by 4 bases and J by 16 bases, with 15 bases between them. The CDR3 region is CASSGAGAPLTF. The DNA of the CDR3 is TGTGCCAGCAGCGGGGCTGGGGCTCCGCTGACTTTC.

This chain joins TRBV28 and TRBJ1-6; 9 bases line up with TRBD1. V lost 4 bases and J lost 7; bases outside the gene matches: 5. Germline V CDR1 and CDR2: MDHEN, SYDVKM. The CDR3 covers 15 residues. CDR3 sequence: CASSSRQGGNSPLHF. Here the CDR3 DNA reads TGTGCCAGCAGTTCCAGACAGGGGGGAAATTCACCCCTCCACTTT. Full variable domain (remainder filled in from reference TRBV28 and TRBJ1-6): DVKVTQSSRYLVKRTGEKVFLECVQDMDHENMFWYRQDPGLGLRLIYFSYDVKMKEKGDIPEGYSVSREKKERFSLILESASTNQTSMYLCASSSRQGGNSPLHFGNGTRLTVT.

This clonotype was picked up many times. The rearrangement links TRBV12-3 or TRBV12-4 to TRBJ2-2; 12 nucleotides align to TRBD1. There are 17 residues in the CDR3. V shed 4 bases and J 6 bases; nucleotides not matched to a gene: 9. CDR3 DNA: TGTGCCAGCAGTTCGGACCGGGACAGGGGGCCCTCCGGGGAGCTGTTTTTT. Translation gives CASSSDRDRGPSGELFF.

The chain carries TRBV5-1 and TRBJ2-7; 10 nucleotides align to TRBD2. The CDR3 is 16 residues long. V shed 0 bases, J shed 2 bases, and the junction held 5 bases outside the gene matches. Per germline, CDR1 SGHRS and CDR2 YFSETQ. DNA for the CDR3: TGCGCCAGCAGCTTGGCAAGGACTAGCGGACCCTACGAGCAGTACTTC. Protein sequence: CASSLARTSGPYEQYF.

The chain employs TRBV4-2 and TRBJ1-4, with D perhaps matching TRBD1 (5 bases). This CDR3 spans 16 amino acids. CDR1 is LGHNA, CDR2 YNFKEQ, per germline. The V end lost 0 bases, the J end lost 7 bases, and 15 bases lay between the germline ends. The CDR3 nucleotides read TGTGCCAGCAGCCAAGATAGGCAGGGCGGGCGTGAAAAACTGTTTTTT. Amino acids: CASSQDRQGGREKLFF.

This clonotype has a handful of counts. The chain is built from TRBV12-3 or TRBV12-4 and TRBJ2-7, with D possibly matching TRBD2 (5 bases). V was clipped by 3 bases and J by 0 bases, with 9 bases between them. The CDR3 runs 14 residues. The CDR3 nucleotides are TGTGCCAGCAGTTTGGAGGCGGACTCCTACGAGCAGTACTTC. Translation gives CASSLEADSYEQYF.

This chain connects TRBV3-1 to TRBJ2-7; D might be TRBD1 or TRBD2, each matching 7 bases. This CDR3 is 14 amino acids long. Germline lookup yields CDR1 LGHDT and CDR2 YNNKEL (reference sequence). V was shortened by 7 bases and J by 4 bases, with 17 bases between the two germline ends. CDR3 sequence (DNA): TGTGCCAGCACCCAGGGGGGGAGTTCATACGAGCAGTACTTC. This sequence encodes CASTQGGSSYEQYF.

The CDR3 loop is CASSEVSGMNQPQHF. DNA for the CDR3: TGTGCCAGCAGTGAAGTTTCGGGAATGAATCAGCCCCAGCATTTT. The chain uses TRBV6-1 and TRBJ1-5, with no clear D. V was clipped by 1 base and J by 4 bases, with 11 bases between them. CDR1 is MNHNS, CDR2 SASEGT, per germline. The CDR3 is made up of 15 amino acids.